This T cell receptor (beta chain) was recorded in a study of blood T cell repertoires in COVID-19. As for the study in general: Samples of COVID-19 (acute and convalescent) were obtained from the United States, Italy and Spain. PBMCs, B-cell-depleted T cells, or T cells were the source of the cDNA or gDNA that made up the material.

V was cut by 5 bases and J by 2 bases, with 9 bases left in between. This CDR3 contains 14 residues. The germline V gene has CDR1 SGHVS and CDR2 FQNEAQ. Original handling: Estimates of nucleated cell counts were drawn from the amplification of reference gene primers. Data came from immunoSEQ multiplex PCR; TCRdb stores just in-frame clones and leaves some out. From that table come the V and J calls and clone size; the DNA was used to work out D and trimming. The table records about 240,000 clones, approximately 78% of them present only once. The gene calls are TRBV7-8 and TRBJ2-2; unclear D gene. The TCR was taken from a woman in her sixties or seventies with active or convalescent COVID-19. The sample comprised peripheral blood. The CDR3 is CASSPLANTGELFF. CDR3 bases: TGTGCCAGCAGCCCCTTAGCAAACACCGGGGAGCTGTTTTTT.